This section outlines one TCR beta chain sequence together with its context. Its antigen is still unknown. The entry originates in a study of monozygotic twins with inflammatory bowel disease. Findings and caveats of the study: Especially with disease activity, IBD patients shared fewer clonotypes with others than healthy twins did. Discrimination among different T cell subtypes was not achievable.

CDR1 is MNHEY and CDR2 is SMNVEV in the germline V gene (reference sequence). The CDR3 spans 13 residues. TCRdb reprocessed the 5' RACE reads and stores each CDR3 protein as one record, lacking DNA. Its table records 300,000 to 400,000 distinct CDR3 sequences. The sample was blood. This clonotype was sampled from a human donor with ulcerative colitis or Crohn's disease, or a healthy co-twin of an affected twin (not recorded which). The V gene is TRBV27, the J gene TRBJ1-2. The CDR3 protein is CASRQSANYGYTF.